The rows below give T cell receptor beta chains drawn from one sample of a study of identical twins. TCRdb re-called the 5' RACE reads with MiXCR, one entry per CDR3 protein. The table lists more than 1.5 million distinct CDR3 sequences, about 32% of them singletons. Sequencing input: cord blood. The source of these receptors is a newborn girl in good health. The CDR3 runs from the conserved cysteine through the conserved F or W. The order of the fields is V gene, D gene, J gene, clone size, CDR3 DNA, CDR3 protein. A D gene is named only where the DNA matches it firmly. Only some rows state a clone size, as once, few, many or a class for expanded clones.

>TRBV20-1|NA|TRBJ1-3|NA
TGCAGTGCTCTTGACAGCGGGCTAGGAAACACCATATATTTT
CSALDSGLGNTIYF
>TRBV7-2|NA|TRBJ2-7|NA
TGTGCCAGCAGCTTACTCGATCCCCCATCCTACGAGCAGTACTTC
CASSLLDPPSYEQYF
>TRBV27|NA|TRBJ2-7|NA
TGTGCCGGCAGTTTATCGGGTGTTTCCTACGAGCAGTACTTC
CAGSLSGVSYEQYF
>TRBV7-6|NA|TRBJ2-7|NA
TGTGCCAGCAGCTTACAAGGCCCCCTCTCCTACGAGCAGTACTTC
CASSLQGPLSYEQYF
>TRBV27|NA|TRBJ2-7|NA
TGTGCCAGCAGTACTACGACAACCTACGAGCAGTACTTC
CASSTTTTYEQYF
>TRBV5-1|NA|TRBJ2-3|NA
TGCGCCAGCAGCTTGGGTCTTGCGACCCTCAGCACAGATACGCAGTATTTT
CASSLGLATLSTDTQYF
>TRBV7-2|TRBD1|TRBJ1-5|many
TGTGCCAGCAGTTTAGTGGGACAGGGGAATCAGCCCCAGCATTTT
CASSLVGQGNQPQHF
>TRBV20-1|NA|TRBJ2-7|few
TGCAGTGCACCTGGGGGCGGGACCATCTCCTACGAGCAGTACTTC
CSAPGGGTISYEQYF
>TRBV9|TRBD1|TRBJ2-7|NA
TGTGCCAGCAGCAGAAGACAGGGCGGACACGAGCAGTACTTC
CASSRRQGGHEQYF
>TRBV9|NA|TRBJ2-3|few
TGTGCCAGCAGCGTAAACCCCACCCTCGGAGATACGCAGTATTTT
CASSVNPTLGDTQYF
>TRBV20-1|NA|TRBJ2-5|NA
TGCAGTGCTCCGACCGCCTTCCAAGAGACCCAGTACTTC
CSAPTAFQETQYF
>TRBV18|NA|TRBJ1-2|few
TGTGCCAGCTCACCCATAATCGGGAACAGCCGAACCCCCTATGGCTACACCTTC
CASSPIIGNSRTPYGYTF
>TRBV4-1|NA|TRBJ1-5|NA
TGCGCCAGCAGCCAGGGGTTATTGCGAGGAGCTAGCAATCAGCCCCAGCATTTT
CASSQGLLRGASNQPQHF
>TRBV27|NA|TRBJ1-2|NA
TGTGCCAGCAGGGAATTCTCAACTAACTATGGCTACACCTTC
CASREFSTNYGYTF
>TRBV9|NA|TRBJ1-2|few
TGTGCCAGCAGCGCCCAGGGCGGCTACACCTTC
CASSAQGGYTF
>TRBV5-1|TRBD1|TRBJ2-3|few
TGCGCCAGCAGCTTCGACAGGGCCCGCGCAGATACGCAGTATTTT
CASSFDRARADTQYF
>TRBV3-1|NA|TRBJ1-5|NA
TGTGCCAGCAGCCAGGATGGCAATCGGCCCCAGCATTTT
CASSQDGNRPQHF
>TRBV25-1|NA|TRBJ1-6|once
TGTGCCAGCAGTGAATCAGGGGCCTATAATTCACCCCTCCACTTT
CASSESGAYNSPLHF
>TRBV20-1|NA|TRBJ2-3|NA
TGCAGTGCTCCCCGCTGGACAGATACGCAGTATTTT
CSAPRWTDTQYF
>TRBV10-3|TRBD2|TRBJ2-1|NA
TGTGCCATCGGACTAGCGGGTCTCCGGAGCTCCTACAATGAGCAGTTCTTC
CAIGLAGLRSSYNEQFF
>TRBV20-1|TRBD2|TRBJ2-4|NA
TGCAGTGCTAGCCCGACTAGCGGGAGGGGTCTTATTCAGTACTTC
CSASPTSGRGLIQYF
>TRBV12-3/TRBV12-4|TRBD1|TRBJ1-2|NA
TGTGCCAGCAGTTTGGGTTCAGACAGGGGGGTTGGAGGCTACACCTTC
CASSLGSDRGVGGYTF
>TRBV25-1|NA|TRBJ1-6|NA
TGTGCCAGCAGTGTTAACGGCTTGCGTTCACCCCTCCACTTT
CASSVNGLRSPLHF
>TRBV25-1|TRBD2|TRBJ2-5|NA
TGTTCCAGCAGTCGACCGCTAGCGGGAGTAGAAGAGACCCAGTACTTC
CSSSRPLAGVEETQYF
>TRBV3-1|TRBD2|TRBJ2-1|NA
TGTGCCAGCAGCCAAGATCCCCCTAGCGGGGGAATGTACAATGAGCAGTTCTTC
CASSQDPPSGGMYNEQFF
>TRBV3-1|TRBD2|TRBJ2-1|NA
TGTGCCAGCAGCCAAGATTACGGGACTAGCGGGTGGAAGGGGACCCAGTTATTC
CASSQDYGTSGWKGTQLF
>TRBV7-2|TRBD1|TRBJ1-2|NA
TGTGCCAGCAGCTTAAAGACTAGGGGGCCATATGGCTACACCTTC
CASSLKTRGPYGYTF
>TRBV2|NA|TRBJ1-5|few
TGTGCCAGCAGGGTCTCCCTCAATCAGCCCCAGCATTTT
CASRVSLNQPQHF
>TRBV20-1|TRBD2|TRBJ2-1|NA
TGCAGTGCTATCAGGTCCAGCGGGGTCTTCCAGTTCTTC
CSAIRSSGVFQFF
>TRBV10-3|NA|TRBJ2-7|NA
TGTGCCATCAGTGACGACCGTGCATCCCGCTCCTACGAGCAGTACTTC
CAISDDRASRSYEQYF
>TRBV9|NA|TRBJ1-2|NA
TGTGCCAGCAGCGTAGTACCCAAGGGGGAAGGCTACACCTTC
CASSVVPKGEGYTF
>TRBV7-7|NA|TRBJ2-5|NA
TGTGCCAGCAGCTTTATCAGGGGGAGGCAAGAGACCCAGTACTTC
CASSFIRGRQETQYF
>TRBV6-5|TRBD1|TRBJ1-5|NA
TGTGCCAGCAGACACGGGGACAGGGAATTCCAGCCCCAGCATTTT
CASRHGDREFQPQHF
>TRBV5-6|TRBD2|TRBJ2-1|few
TGTGCCAGCAGCCTTACCGGGACTAGCAGAAATGAGCAGTTCTTC
CASSLTGTSRNEQFF
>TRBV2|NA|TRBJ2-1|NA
TGTGCCAGCAGTGTCCGAAAACTCTACAATGAGCAGTTCTTC
CASSVRKLYNEQFF
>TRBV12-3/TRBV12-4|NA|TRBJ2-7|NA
TGTGCCAGCAGGCAGGGACTTTCCTACGAGCAGTACTTC
CASRQGLSYEQYF
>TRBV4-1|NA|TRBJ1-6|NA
TGCGCCAGCAGCCTAACGCCTTACAGGCGCCCCTATAATTCACCCCTCCACTTT
CASSLTPYRRPYNSPLHF
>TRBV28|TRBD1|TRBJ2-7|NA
TGTGCCAGCAGTTTACCTGGGACAGTCGGGTACGAGCAGTACTTC
CASSLPGTVGYEQYF
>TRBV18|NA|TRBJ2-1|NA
TGTGCCAGCTCACCCCGTCGAGCGAGCAATGAGCAGTTCTTC
CASSPRRASNEQFF
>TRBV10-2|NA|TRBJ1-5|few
TGCGCCAGCAGTGAAGAGGGTCAGCCCCAGCATTTT
CASSEEGQPQHF
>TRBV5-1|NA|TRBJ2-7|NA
TGCGCCAGCAGACAGGGAATGACGATTCCCTACGAGCAGTACTTC
CASRQGMTIPYEQYF
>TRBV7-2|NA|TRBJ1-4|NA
TGTGCCAGCAGCCCTGGGAAGGGAGCAACTAATGAAAAACTGTTTTTT
CASSPGKGATNEKLFF
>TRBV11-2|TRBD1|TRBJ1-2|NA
TGTGCCAGCAGCTTATCGGGACAGGGAGGCTATGGCTACACCTTC
CASSLSGQGGYGYTF
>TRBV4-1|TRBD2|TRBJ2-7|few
TGCGCCAGCAGCCAACCGACTAGCGGGACCTACGAGCAGTACTTC
CASSQPTSGTYEQYF
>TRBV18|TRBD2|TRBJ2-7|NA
TGTGCCAGCCCACCGGTGTTGGCTAGCGGGCCATACGAGCAGTACTTC
CASPPVLASGPYEQYF
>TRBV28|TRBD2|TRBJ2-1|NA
TGTGCCAGCAGTCCCCGGACGCGACTAGCCGCCTCCTACAATGAGCAGTTCTTC
CASSPRTRLAASYNEQFF
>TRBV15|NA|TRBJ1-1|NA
TGTGCCACCATCCCGACAGCGCTGAACACTGAAGCTTTCTTT
CATIPTALNTEAFF
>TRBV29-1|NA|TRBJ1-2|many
TGCAGCGTTGGTCAGTTAGCTAACTATGGCTACACCTTC
CSVGQLANYGYTF
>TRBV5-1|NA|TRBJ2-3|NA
TGCGCCAGCAGCTTGGCCGGGCCCCTGAGCGCAGATACGCAGTATTTT
CASSLAGPLSADTQYF
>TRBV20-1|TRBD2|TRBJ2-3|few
TGCAGTGCTAGTGGCACTAGCGGGAGCGTCGGCACAGATACGCAGTATTTT
CSASGTSGSVGTDTQYF
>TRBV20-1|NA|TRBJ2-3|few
TGCAGTGCTAGAGGGAGGGTCACAGATACGCAGTATTTT
CSARGRVTDTQYF
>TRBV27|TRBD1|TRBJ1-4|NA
TGTGCCAGCATCGAAGGGACAGCAACTAATGAAAAACTGTTTTTT
CASIEGTATNEKLFF
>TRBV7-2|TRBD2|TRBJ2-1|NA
TGTGCCAGCAGCTTCGTTGTGGTAGCGGGGGGTCCGGGTGAGCAGTTCTTC
CASSFVVVAGGPGEQFF
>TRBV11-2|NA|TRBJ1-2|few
TGTGCCAGCAGCCTCAACGACGGGGCTGGGTATGGCTACACCTTC
CASSLNDGAGYGYTF
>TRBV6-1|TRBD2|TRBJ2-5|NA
TGTGCCATCAGTGAGGGACTAGCGGGACAAAGGGAGACCCAGTACTTC
CAISEGLAGQRETQYF
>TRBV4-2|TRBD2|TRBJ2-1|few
TGTGCCAGCAGCCAAGCCCCGCTCGGGACTAGCGGGAGTAATGAGCAGTTCTTC
CASSQAPLGTSGSNEQFF
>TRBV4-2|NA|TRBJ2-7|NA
TGTGCCGGCAGCCAAGAGGGTAGCAGCTACGAGCAGTACTTC
CAGSQEGSSYEQYF
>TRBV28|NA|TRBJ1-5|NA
TGTGCCAGCAGTCCCTCGGGTCGAGCGAGCAATCAGCCCCAGCATTTT
CASSPSGRASNQPQHF
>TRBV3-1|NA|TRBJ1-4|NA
TGTGCCAGCAGCCAAGATCTGGCAAAGGTTGAAAAACTGTTTTTT
CASSQDLAKVEKLFF
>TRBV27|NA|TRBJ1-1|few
TGTGCCAGCAGTTCCTCCAGGGGATACACTGAAGCTTTCTTT
CASSSSRGYTEAFF